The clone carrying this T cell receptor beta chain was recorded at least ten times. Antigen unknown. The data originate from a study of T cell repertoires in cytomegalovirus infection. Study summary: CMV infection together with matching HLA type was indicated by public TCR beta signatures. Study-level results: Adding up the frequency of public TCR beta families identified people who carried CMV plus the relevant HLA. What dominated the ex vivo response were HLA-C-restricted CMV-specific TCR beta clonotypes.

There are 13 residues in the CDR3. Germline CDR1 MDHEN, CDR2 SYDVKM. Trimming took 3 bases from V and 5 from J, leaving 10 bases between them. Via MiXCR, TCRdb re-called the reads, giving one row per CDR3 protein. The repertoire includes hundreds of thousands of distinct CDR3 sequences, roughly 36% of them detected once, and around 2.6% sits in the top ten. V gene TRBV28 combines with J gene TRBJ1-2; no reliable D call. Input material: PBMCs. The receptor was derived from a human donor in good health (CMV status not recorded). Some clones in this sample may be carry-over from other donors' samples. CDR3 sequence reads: CASSFKRGYGYTF. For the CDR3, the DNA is TGTGCCAGCAGTTTTAAACGAGGGTATGGCTACACCTTC.